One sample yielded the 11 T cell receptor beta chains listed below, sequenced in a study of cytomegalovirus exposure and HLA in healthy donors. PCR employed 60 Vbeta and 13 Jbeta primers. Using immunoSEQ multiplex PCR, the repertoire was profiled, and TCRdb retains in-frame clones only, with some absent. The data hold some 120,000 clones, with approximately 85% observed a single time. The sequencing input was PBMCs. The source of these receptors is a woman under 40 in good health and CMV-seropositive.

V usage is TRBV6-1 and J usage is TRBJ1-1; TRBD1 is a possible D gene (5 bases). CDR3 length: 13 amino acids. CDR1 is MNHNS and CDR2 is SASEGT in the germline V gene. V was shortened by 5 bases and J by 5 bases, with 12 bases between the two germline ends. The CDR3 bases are TGTGCCAGCAGTTTAGGGGTGGGGACTGAAGCTTTCTTT. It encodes CASSLGVGTEAFF.

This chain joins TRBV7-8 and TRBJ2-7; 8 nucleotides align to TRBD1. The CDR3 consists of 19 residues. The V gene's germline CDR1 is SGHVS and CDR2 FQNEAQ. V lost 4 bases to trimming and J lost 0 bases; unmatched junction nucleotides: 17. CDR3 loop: CASSSYKDSQGASSYEQYF. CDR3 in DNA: TGTGCCAGCAGCTCTTATAAGGACAGTCAGGGGGCCAGCTCCTACGAGCAGTACTTC. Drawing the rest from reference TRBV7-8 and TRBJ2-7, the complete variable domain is GAGVSQSPRYKVAKRGQDVALRCDPISGHVSLFWYQQALGQGPEFLTYFQNEAQLDKSGLPSDRFFAERPEGSVSTLKIQRTQQEDSAVYLCASSSYKDSQGASSYEQYFGPGTRLTVT.

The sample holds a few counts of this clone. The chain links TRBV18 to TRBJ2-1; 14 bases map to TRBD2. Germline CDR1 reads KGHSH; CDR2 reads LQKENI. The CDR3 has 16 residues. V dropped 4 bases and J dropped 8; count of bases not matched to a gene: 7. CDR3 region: CASSRQPGLAGDEQFF. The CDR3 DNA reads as TGTGCCAGCTCACGACAGCCGGGACTAGCGGGAGATGAGCAGTTCTTC.

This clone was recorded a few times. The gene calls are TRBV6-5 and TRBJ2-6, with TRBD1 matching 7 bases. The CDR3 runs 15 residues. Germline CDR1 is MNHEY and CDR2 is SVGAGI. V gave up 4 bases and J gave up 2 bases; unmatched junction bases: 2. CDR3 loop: CASSLTGTGANVLTF. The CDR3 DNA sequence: TGTGCCAGCAGTTTGACAGGGACTGGGGCCAACGTCCTGACTTTC.

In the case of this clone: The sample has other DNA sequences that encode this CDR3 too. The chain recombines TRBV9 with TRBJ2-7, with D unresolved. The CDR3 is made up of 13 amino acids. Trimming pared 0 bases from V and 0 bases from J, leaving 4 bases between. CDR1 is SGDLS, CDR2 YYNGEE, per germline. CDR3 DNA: TGTGCCAGCAGCGTAGACAGCTCCTACGAGCAGTACTTC. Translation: CASSVDSSYEQYF.

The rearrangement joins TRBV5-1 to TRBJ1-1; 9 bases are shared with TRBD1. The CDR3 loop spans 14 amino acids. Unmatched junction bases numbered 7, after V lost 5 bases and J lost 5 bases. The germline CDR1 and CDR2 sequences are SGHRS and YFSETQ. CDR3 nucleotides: TGCGCCAGCAGAATACAGGGGGCGTTAACTGAAGCTTTCTTT. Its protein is CASRIQGALTEAFF.

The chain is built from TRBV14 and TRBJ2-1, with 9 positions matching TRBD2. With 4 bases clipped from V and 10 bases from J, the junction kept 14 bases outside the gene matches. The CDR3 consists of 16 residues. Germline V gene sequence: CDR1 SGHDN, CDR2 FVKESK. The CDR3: CASSRRGSSGAHEQFF. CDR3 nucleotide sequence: TGTGCCAGCAGCCGGCGAGGGTCTAGCGGGGCGCACGAGCAGTTCTTC.

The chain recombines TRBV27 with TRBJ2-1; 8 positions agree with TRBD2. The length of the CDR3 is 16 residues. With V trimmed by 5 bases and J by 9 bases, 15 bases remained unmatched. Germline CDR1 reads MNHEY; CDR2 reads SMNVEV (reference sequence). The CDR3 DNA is TGTGCCAGCAGTGACCTTAGCGGGGACCCCACCATTGAGCAGTTCTTC. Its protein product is CASSDLSGDPTIEQFF.

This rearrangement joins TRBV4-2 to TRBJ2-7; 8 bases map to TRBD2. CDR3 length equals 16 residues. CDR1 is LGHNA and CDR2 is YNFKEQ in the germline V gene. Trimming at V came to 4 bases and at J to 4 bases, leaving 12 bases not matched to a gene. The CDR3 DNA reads TGTGCCAGCAGCCCCCCAGGGCGGGAGGACAGATACGAGCAGTACTTC. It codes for CASSPPGREDRYEQYF.

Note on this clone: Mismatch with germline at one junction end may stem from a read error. CDR3 loop: CASSEAPSRDRMIF. The DNA for the CDR3 is TGTGCCAGCAGTGAAGCGCCTTCCCGGGACAGGATGATCTTC. The chain links TRBV6-1 to TRBJ2-1; the match to TRBD1 covers 8 bases. CDR3 size: 14 residues. Per the germline V gene, CDR1 is MNHNS and CDR2 is SASEGT.

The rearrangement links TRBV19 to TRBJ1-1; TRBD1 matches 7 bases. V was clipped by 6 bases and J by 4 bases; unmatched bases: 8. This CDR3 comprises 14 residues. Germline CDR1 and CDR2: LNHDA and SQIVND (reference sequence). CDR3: CASRYRGGSTEAFF. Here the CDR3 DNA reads TGTGCCAGTAGGTACAGGGGTGGGAGCACTGAAGCTTTCTTT.